Given below is one T cell receptor (beta chain) in context. The source of the sample is a study of blood T cell repertoires in COVID-19. The repertoire was sequenced with immunoSEQ multiplex PCR; TCRdb's copy has only in-frame clones and lacks some. In the table there are some 45,000 clones, approximately 88% of which are singletons. This receptor was taken from a man between 60 and 75 years old with active COVID-19. The specimen was peripheral blood.

The CDR3 loop reads CAISAGGGYTF. The CDR3, as DNA: TGTGCCATCAGTGCGGGGGGCGGCTACACCTTC. V gene TRBV10-3 combines with J gene TRBJ1-2, with D perhaps TRBD1 (6 bases). Trimming took 4 bases from V and 8 from J, leaving 8 bases between them. CDR3 length: 11 residues. Germline-derived CDR1 and CDR2 are ENHRY and SYGVKD.